This T cell receptor beta chain was recovered during a study of blood T cell repertoires in COVID-19. Germline V gene lookup returns CDR1 MNHEY and CDR2 SVGEGT. CDR3 length: 13 amino acids. Unmatched junction bases numbered 4, after V lost 6 bases and J lost 2 bases. Clones were sequenced by immunoSEQ multiplex PCR, and TCRdb holds only the in-frame ones, with some missing. The sample records roughly 130,000 clones, 70% to 80% being singletons. The chain has TRBV6-2 or TRBV6-3 and TRBJ2-7; 7 bases agree with TRBD2. This receptor was obtained from a man aged 50 to 59 with acute or convalescent COVID-19. Sequenced material: peripheral blood. For the CDR3, the DNA is TGTGCCAGCAGCCACGGGGGGACCTACGAGCAGTACTTC. Translating gives CASSHGGTYEQYF.